These 9 T cell receptor beta chains were sequenced from one sample in a study of T cells expressing NK-cell markers. Reanalyzing the 5' RACE reads, TCRdb keeps one entry per CDR3 protein, without DNA. This listing includes 500,000 to 700,000 distinct CDR3 sequences. Material for sequencing was blood T cells: a sorted CD56 or NKG2C T cell subset, CD4+ or CD8+ T cells, or bulk PBMC T cells (not recorded which). These receptors all come from a man younger than 30 in good health.

This chain links TRBV24-1 with TRBJ2-1; the D call of TRBD2 rests on TCRdb alone, since no DNA is present to check it. CDR3 length: 14 amino acids. Germline loops: CDR1 KGHDR, CDR2 SFDVKD. This CDR3 is CATSEVGRQFEQFF.

The chain recombines TRBV20-1 with TRBJ2-3; TCRdb returns TRBD2, unconfirmable since there is no DNA. Germline V gene lookup returns CDR1 DFQATT and CDR2 SNEGSKA (reference sequence). This CDR3 is built from 16 residues. CDR3 sequence: CSAKTGWAGDTDTQYF.

The rearrangement links TRBV7-9 to TRBJ1-1; the TRBD1 assignment by TCRdb is unverifiable without DNA. Germline-derived CDR1 and CDR2 are SEHNR and FQNEAQ (reference sequence). There are 14 residues in the CDR3. CDR3 region: CASSLDEGGTEAFF.

This chain links TRBV29-1 with TRBJ1-2; as DNA is missing, the TRBD1 call by TCRdb cannot be tested. CDR1 and CDR2 from the germline V gene are SQVTM and ANQGSEA. This CDR3 is built from 13 residues. CDR3 loop: CSAGGAGQVGYTF.

The chain joins TRBV7-9 to TRBJ2-7; TCRdb gives TRBD2 as the D gene, but with no DNA this cannot be confirmed. The CDR3 consists of 14 residues. Germline CDR1 and CDR2: SEHNR and FQNEAQ (reference sequence). The CDR3 here is CASSFTGPQYEQYF.

The chain combines TRBV6-1 with TRBJ2-6; TCRdb's D gene call, TRBD1, goes unchecked for lack of DNA. Germline V gives CDR1 MNHNS, CDR2 SASEGT. This CDR3 region has 15 residues. The CDR3 sequence: CASSVQAAGANVLTF.

The J gene is TRBJ2-7, the V gene TRBV16; lacking DNA, the TRBD1 call made by TCRdb goes unchecked. The CDR3 is 15 residues long. Germline CDR1 reads KGHSY; CDR2 reads FQNENV. CDR3: CASSRGTGASYEQYF.

The CDR3 is CASSIGANVLTF. This chain links TRBV19 with TRBJ2-6. Germline CDR1 and CDR2: LNHDA and SQIVND (reference sequence). The CDR3 runs 12 residues.

The rearrangement links TRBV5-1 to TRBJ2-2. Germline loops: CDR1 SGHRS, CDR2 YFSETQ. CDR3 length: 14 residues. The CDR3 reads CASSPRRTPGELFF.